The clone carrying this T cell receptor (beta chain) appeared a few times. As yet, its antigen is unknown. The CDR3 covers 15 residues. CDR1 is SGHTA and CDR2 is FQGNSA in the germline V gene. V dropped 7 bases and J dropped 4 bases, with 18 bases sitting between them. This entry comes from a study of post-analysis software for immune sequencing data. Across the study: There were relapsing-remitting, secondary progressive and progressive-relapsing multiple sclerosis among the disease courses included.

Built from TCR beta cDNA, the libraries had unique molecular identifiers in them. T cells, about 0.85 to 11 million of them, yielded 500,000 or so cDNA molecules. TCRdb fed the PCR reads into MiXCR, producing one record per CDR3 protein. This table holds around 710,000 distinct CDR3 sequences, about 43% found once. Notes on the study in general: Among roughly 5 TRBV segments more frequent in patients than controls were TRBV5-6, TRBV5-1 and TRBV20-1. Significantly decreased normalized Chao1 diversity was recorded for multiple sclerosis patients relative to controls.

The specimen was blood. The chain carries TRBV7-2 and TRBJ2-3; the D call may be TRBD1 or TRBD2 (6 bases each). This receptor was identified in a girl aged 5-17 years with multiple sclerosis. The CDR3 loop is CASTQEGGLSDTQYF. Written as DNA, the CDR3 is TGTGCCAGCACCCAGGAGGGGGGCCTCTCAGATACGCAGTATTTT.